This is a list of T cell receptor beta chains from one sample in a study of blood T cell repertoires in COVID-19. Assay used: immunoSEQ multiplex PCR; TCRdb lists only in-frame clones, some missing. The table records about 67,000 clones, roughly nine tenths of them present only once. Sequencing was performed on peripheral blood. These receptors all come from a woman of 80 years or more with acute or convalescent COVID-19. CDR3s include the opening cysteine and the closing phenylalanine or tryptophan. Each record gives: clone size, J gene, V gene, D gene, CDR3 protein, CDR3 DNA. D genes are given only for firm matches. The size field is filled for only some rows; it gives once, few, many or a size class.

clone size: .
J gene: TRBJ1-1
V gene: TRBV19
D gene: .
CDR3 protein: CASITGMRNTEAFF
CDR3 DNA: TGTGCCAGTATTACGGGGATGCGAAACACTGAAGCTTTCTTT

clone size: .
J gene: TRBJ2-6
V gene: TRBV28
D gene: TRBD2
CDR3 protein: CASRLRLAGDSGANVLTF
CDR3 DNA: TGTGCCAGCAGGCTGAGACTAGCGGGGGACTCTGGGGCCAACGTCCTGACTTTC

clone size: .
J gene: TRBJ2-1
V gene: TRBV7-2
D gene: .
CDR3 protein: CASSFDRPIIGNEQFF
CDR3 DNA: TGTGCCAGCAGCTTCGACAGGCCCATCATCGGGAATGAGCAGTTCTTC

clone size: .
J gene: TRBJ2-3
V gene: TRBV10-3
D gene: TRBD1
CDR3 protein: CAIQRGRSGDTQYF
CDR3 DNA: TGTGCCATCCAGAGGGGGCGATCGGGAGATACGCAGTATTTT

clone size: .
J gene: TRBJ2-7
V gene: TRBV7-2
D gene: TRBD2
CDR3 protein: CASSPGTSGSSSSYEQYF
CDR3 DNA: TGTGCCAGCAGCCCGGGGACTAGCGGGAGCTCGTCGTCCTACGAGCAGTACTTC

clone size: .
J gene: TRBJ2-7
V gene: TRBV6-1
D gene: TRBD1
CDR3 protein: CASSVEGTGTKGGYEQYF
CDR3 DNA: TGTGCCAGCAGTGTGGAAGGGACAGGGACAAAGGGAGGTTACGAGCAGTACTTC

clone size: .
J gene: TRBJ1-1
V gene: TRBV4-1
D gene: .
CDR3 protein: CASSQLLTASTEAFF
CDR3 DNA: TGCGCCAGCAGCCAACTATTAACAGCATCCACTGAAGCTTTCTTT

clone size: .
J gene: TRBJ1-2
V gene: TRBV6-4
D gene: .
CDR3 protein: CASSDSGGGGYTF
CDR3 DNA: TGTGCCAGCAGTGACTCTGGTGGGGGCGGCTACACCTTC

clone size: .
J gene: TRBJ1-6
V gene: TRBV30
D gene: TRBD1
CDR3 protein: CAWSVDRGTDYNSPLHF
CDR3 DNA: TGTGCCTGGAGTGTAGATCGCGGGACAGACTATAATTCACCCCTCCACTTT

clone size: .
J gene: TRBJ1-1
V gene: TRBV6-5
D gene: .
CDR3 protein: CASSYSTGRNTEAFF
CDR3 DNA: TGTGCCAGCAGTTACTCGACAGGACGGAACACTGAAGCTTTCTTT

clone size: .
J gene: TRBJ2-5
V gene: TRBV19
D gene: .
CDR3 protein: CASSIVGARETQYF
CDR3 DNA: TGTGCCAGTAGTATAGTTGGGGCGCGGGAGACCCAGTACTTC

clone size: once
J gene: TRBJ2-5
V gene: TRBV7-2
D gene: TRBD2
CDR3 protein: CASRSGGGLETQYF
CDR3 DNA: TGTGCCAGCAGATCCGGGGGGGGCCTGGAGACCCAGTACTTC

clone size: .
J gene: TRBJ1-4
V gene: TRBV11-2
D gene: TRBD1
CDR3 protein: CASSLSGRGLEKLFF
CDR3 DNA: TGTGCCAGCAGCTTAAGTGGCAGGGGGCTTGAAAAACTGTTTTTT

clone size: few
J gene: TRBJ2-3
V gene: TRBV19
D gene: .
CDR3 protein: CASSPSTDTQYF
CDR3 DNA: TGTGCCAGTAGTCCGAGCACAGATACGCAGTATTTT